What follows are 8 T cell receptor beta chains derived from one specimen sequenced in a study of blood T cell repertoires in COVID-19. Only in-frame clones appear in the TCRdb table, and some are missing; sequencing was by immunoSEQ multiplex PCR. The sample has some 270,000 clones, roughly 86% seen once. Sequencing was performed on peripheral blood. The receptor source for this set is a middle-aged man with active or convalescent COVID-19.

The rearrangement uses TRBV30 and TRBJ1-1; 10 bases are shared with TRBD1. In germline, CDR1 is GTSNPN, CDR2 SVGIG (reference sequence). The CDR3 has 13 residues. V lost 5 bases, J lost 1 base, and 1 base stayed unmatched. This chain's CDR3 is CAWGTGENTEAFF. CDR3 nucleotides: TGTGCCTGGGGGACAGGGGAGAACACTGAAGCTTTCTTT. The variable domain in full, completed from reference TRBV30 and TRBJ1-1, reads SQTIHQWPATLVQPVGSPLSLECTVEGTSNPNLYWYRQAAGRGLQLLFYSVGIGQISSEVPQNLSASRPQDRQFILSSKKLLLSDSGFYLCAWGTGENTEAFFGQGTRLTVV.

The sample holds a few counts of this clone. This chain connects TRBV11-2 to TRBJ2-1, with a weak D call TRBD2 (6 bases). Trimming took 1 base from V and 7 from J, leaving 17 bases between them. The CDR3 totals 16 residues. CDR1 and CDR2 (germline): SGHAT, FQNNGV. The CDR3 sequence: CASSLGRAGSINEQFF. The CDR3 DNA sequence: TGTGCCAGCAGCTTAGGCCGGGCGGGGTCTATTAATGAGCAGTTCTTC.

The J gene is TRBJ1-2, the V gene TRBV7-2, with TRBD1 identical over 10 bases. After removal of 6 bases from V and 4 bases from J, the junction contained 11 bases not matched to a gene. Per germline, CDR1 SGHTA and CDR2 FQGNSA. The length of the CDR3 is 16 residues. The CDR3 here is CASRGDRGLLPYGYTF. DNA for the CDR3: TGTGCCAGCAGGGGTGACAGGGGGCTATTACCCTATGGCTACACCTTC.

The chain combines TRBV10-2 with TRBJ2-1; D gene ambiguous. This CDR3 comprises 13 residues. Germline CDR1 reads WSHSY; CDR2 reads SAAADI. V lost 3 bases and J 5 bases, leaving 8 bases between the germline ends. The CDR3 nucleotides read TGCGCCAGCAGTGACCTCGAGGACAATGAGCAGTTCTTC. Translating it yields CASSDLEDNEQFF.

About this clone itself: Other DNA sequences within the sample encode an identical CDR3. CDR3 region: CASSLGAYEQYF. CDR3 bases: TGCGCCAGCAGCTTGGGGGCTTACGAGCAGTACTTC. The genes are TRBV5-1 and TRBJ2-7, with D unresolved. The CDR3 consists of 12 residues. Germline-derived CDR1 and CDR2 are SGHRS and YFSETQ. V was shortened by 0 bases and J by 4 bases, with 5 bases between the two germline ends.

The V and J genes are TRBV9 and TRBJ2-4; D unresolved. Trimming took 0 bases from V and 6 from J, leaving 10 bases between them. The CDR3 covers 14 residues. The germline V gene has CDR1 SGDLS and CDR2 YYNGEE. CDR3 region: CASSVDLAGNIQYF. The CDR3 nucleotides read TGTGCCAGCAGCGTAGACTTAGCCGGAAACATTCAGTACTTC.

The V gene is TRBV9, the J gene TRBJ2-6; 9 positions match TRBD1. CDR1 and CDR2 (germline): SGDLS, YYNGEE. Losses at the gene ends were 4 bases for V and 0 bases for J; bases not matched to a gene: 11. The CDR3 length is 19 residues. The CDR3 nucleotides read TGTGCCAGCAGCCCCCGGGGACAGGGAATTTCCTCTGGGGCCAACGTCCTGACTTTC. Its translation is CASSPRGQGISSGANVLTF.

The gene calls are TRBV29-1 and TRBJ1-1, with TRBD1 as a possible D gene (6 bases). Looked up from germline, CDR1 is SQVTM and CDR2 is ANQGSEA. V gave up 7 bases and J gave up 3 bases, with 15 bases separating them. CDR3 length: 13 amino acids. CDR3 nucleotide sequence: TGCAGCGGGTACAGGGATGCGTACACTGAAGCTTTCTTT. Translation: CSGYRDAYTEAFF. The entire variable domain, with the rest obtained from reference TRBV29-1 and TRBJ1-1, is as follows: SAVISQKPSRDICQRGTSLTIQCQVDSQVTMMFWYRQQPGQSLTLIATANQGSEATYESGFVIDKFPISRPNLTFSTLTVSNMSPEDSSIYLCSGYRDAYTEAFFGQGTRLTVV.